This is a list of T cell receptor beta chains from one sample in a study of T cell responses to AZD1222 COVID-19 vaccine. Here immunoSEQ multiplex PCR was the method, and the copy in TCRdb shows in-frame clones only, minus some. The data hold roughly 120,000 clones, with roughly 87% observed a single time. The specimen comprised peripheral blood, sampled on day 0 of AZD1222 vaccination. The source of these receptors is an adult in good health. Both conserved end residues are part of each CDR3. The order of the fields is D gene, V gene, CDR3 protein. D genes are given only for firm matches.

D: NA; V: TRBV29-1; CDR3: CSVGDQSIGGELFF
D: TRBD2; V: TRBV15; CDR3: CATSRDPGLAGGLQETQYF
D: NA; V: TRBV11-2; CDR3: CASSLVTLAGEQFF
D: NA; V: TRBV12-3/TRBV12-4; CDR3: CATSPGVSDTQYF
D: NA; V: TRBV18; CDR3: CASSPLADEQFF
D: NA; V: TRBV15; CDR3: CATSGTRTVSSEQFF
D: NA; V: TRBV29-1; CDR3: CSVGWGSPGSNQPQHF
D: NA; V: TRBV7-2; CDR3: CASSSLGSGTANYGYTF
D: NA; V: TRBV18; CDR3: CASSLYRGGEGANVLTF
D: NA; V: TRBV18; CDR3: CASSATGSTGELFF
D: NA; V: TRBV5-8; CDR3: CASSLAGDTQYF
D: NA; V: TRBV2; CDR3: CASTGSRAGSPLHF
D: NA; V: TRBV7-9; CDR3: CASSLAGEGLMQPQHF
D: TRBD1; V: TRBV4-2; CDR3: CASSQDWRQGNNQPQHF
D: TRBD2; V: TRBV11-2; CDR3: CASSKSRLAGTNEQFF
D: NA; V: TRBV28; CDR3: CASSPGQLYSGNTIYF
D: TRBD2; V: TRBV6-2/TRBV6-3; CDR3: CASSLAGVRNNEQFF
D: NA; V: TRBV5-4; CDR3: CASSTRMPNQPQHF
D: TRBD2; V: TRBV11-2; CDR3: CASSSGLAGGIDEQFF
D: NA; V: TRBV6-5; CDR3: CASSQGVVMNTEAFF
D: NA; V: TRBV3-1/TRBV3-2; CDR3: CASSQSVSFAAFF
D: TRBD1; V: TRBV4-1; CDR3: CASSPRTGTDQPQHF
D: NA; V: TRBV24-1; CDR3: CATSDSRRGSEQYF
D: NA; V: TRBV19; CDR3: CASTPRVSGSGNTIYF
D: TRBD2; V: TRBV5-1; CDR3: CASSSVLTGLAASSYEQYF
D: NA; V: TRBV3-1/TRBV3-2; CDR3: CASSQASGYSNQPQHF
D: NA; V: TRBV19; CDR3: CASRNRDMNTEAFF
D: NA; V: TRBV29-1; CDR3: CIADMSSYEQYF
D: NA; V: TRBV15; CDR3: CATSRDKGRTIGYTF
D: TRBD1; V: TRBV2; CDR3: CASTGTAQETQYF
D: NA; V: TRBV5-1; CDR3: CASRGSYNEQFF
D: NA; V: TRBV3-1/TRBV3-2; CDR3: CASSQDSGIGYTF
D: NA; V: TRBV28; CDR3: CASSLPTYGYTF
D: NA; V: TRBV5-4; CDR3: CASSFGTKRTDTQYF
D: NA; V: TRBV7-2; CDR3: CASSFTDTQYF
D: NA; V: TRBV7-2; CDR3: CASSLVAAEAFF
D: NA; V: TRBV5-1; CDR3: CASSLEGGSNQPQHF
D: NA; V: TRBV2; CDR3: CASSVHTEAFF